The present T cell receptor beta chain was sequenced within a study of blood T cell repertoires in COVID-19. Germline lookup yields CDR1 LGHDT and CDR2 YNNKEL (reference sequence). The CDR3 loop spans 15 amino acids. V dropped 0 bases and J dropped 5 bases, with 11 bases sitting between them. Measured with immunoSEQ multiplex PCR; TCRdb has only the in-frame clones, and not every one. The sample gives about 150,000 clones, around 90% of which show up once; roughly 0.51% is in the top ten. V usage is TRBV3-1 (or the pseudogene TRBV3-2) and J usage is TRBJ1-5; a possible D gene is TRBD1 (5 bases). Sequenced material: peripheral blood. This receptor was identified in a man aged 45-65 years with acute or convalescent COVID-19. The CDR3 DNA reads TGTGCCAGCAGCCAAGATCAGGGATACCATCAGCCCCAGCATTTT. Encoded protein: CASSQDQGYHQPQHF.